Presented here are 5 T cell receptor beta chains from one specimen sequenced in a study of blood T cell repertoires in COVID-19. Profiled with immunoSEQ multiplex PCR; TCRdb holds only in-frame clones, not every one. The data show about 50,000 clones, just under 90% seen once. Sequences were obtained from peripheral blood. The source of these receptors is a man older than 75 with active or convalescent COVID-19.

CDR3 protein: CASRTSGRLIGELFF. In DNA, the CDR3 is TGTGCCAGTAGAACTAGCGGGAGATTGATCGGGGAGCTGTTTTTT. The chain couples TRBV19 to TRBJ2-2, with 11 bases aligning to TRBD2. Losses at the gene ends were 6 bases for V and 7 bases for J; bases not matched to a gene: 7. From germline, CDR1 is LNHDA and CDR2 SQIVND (reference sequence). CDR3 length equals 15 residues.

This clone was counted once. The CDR3 DNA sequence: TGCGCCAGCCTGGGCCCCGTGGAAGTGGCAGATACGCAGTATTTT. Translation: CASLGPVEVADTQYF. This chain uses TRBV10-1 with TRBJ2-3; unclear D gene. The CDR3 length is 15 residues. CDR1 is WNHNN, CDR2 SYGVQD, per germline (reference sequence). Trimming stripped 8 bases from V and 4 bases from J, with 19 bases between.

The chain uses TRBV7-2 and TRBJ2-3; D is uncertain. The CDR3 extends over 11 amino acids. The V gene lost 3 bases and the J gene lost 6 bases, with 4 bases spanning the gap. Germline V CDR1 and CDR2: SGHTA, FQGNSA. The CDR3 reads CASSFMDTQYF. CDR3 DNA: TGTGCCAGCAGCTTTATGGATACGCAGTATTTT.

The chain is built from TRBV7-8 and TRBJ1-6; 7 bases map to TRBD1. Trimming cost V 0 bases and J 7 bases; bases outside gene matches: 3. This CDR3 has 15 residues. From germline, CDR1 is SGHVS and CDR2 FQNEAQ. CDR3 loop: CASSLAGQANSPLHF. The CDR3 DNA follows: TGTGCCAGCAGCTTAGCAGGACAGGCCAATTCACCCCTCCACTTT.

This clone has only a few counts. The V gene is TRBV12-5, the J gene TRBJ1-6; D unresolved. V lost 2 bases and J 7 bases, leaving 15 bases between the germline ends. The CDR3 has 16 residues. Germline V gives CDR1 LGHNT, CDR2 FRNRAP. The chain's CDR3 is CASGLLLGGRNSPLHF. In DNA, the CDR3 is TGTGCTAGTGGTTTGCTGCTGGGAGGGAGGAATTCACCCCTCCACTTT.